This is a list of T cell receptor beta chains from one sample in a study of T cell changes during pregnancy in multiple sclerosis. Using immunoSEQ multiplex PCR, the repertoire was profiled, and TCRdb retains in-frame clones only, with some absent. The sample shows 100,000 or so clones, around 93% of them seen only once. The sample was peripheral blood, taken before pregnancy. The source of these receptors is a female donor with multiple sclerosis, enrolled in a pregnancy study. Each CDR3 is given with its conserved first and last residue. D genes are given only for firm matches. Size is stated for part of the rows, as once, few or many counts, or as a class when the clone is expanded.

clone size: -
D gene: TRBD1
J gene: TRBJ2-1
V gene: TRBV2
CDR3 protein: CASRTGGSYNEQFF
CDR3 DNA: TGTGCCAGCCGGACAGGGGGCTCCTACAATGAGCAGTTCTTC

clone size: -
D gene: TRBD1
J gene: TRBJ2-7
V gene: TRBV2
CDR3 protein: CASVRDRGTYEQYF
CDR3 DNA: TGTGCCAGCGTCCGGGACAGAGGGACCTACGAGCAGTACTTC

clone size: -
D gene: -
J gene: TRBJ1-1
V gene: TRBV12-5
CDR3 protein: CASGLGYSFEAFF
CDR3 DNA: TGTGCTAGTGGTTTGGGTTACAGCTTTGAAGCTTTCTTT

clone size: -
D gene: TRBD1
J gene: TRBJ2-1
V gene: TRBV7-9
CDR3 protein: CASSPTGTDSYNEQFF
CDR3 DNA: TGTGCCAGCAGTCCCACCGGGACAGATTCCTACAATGAGCAGTTCTTC

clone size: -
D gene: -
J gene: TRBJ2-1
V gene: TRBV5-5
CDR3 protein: CASSLAQGLHEQFF
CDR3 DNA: TGTGCCAGCAGCTTGGCCCAGGGGTTGCATGAGCAGTTCTTC

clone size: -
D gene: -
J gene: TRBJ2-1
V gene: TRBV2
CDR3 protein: CASPPEEGKGPMSSYNEQFF
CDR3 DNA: TGTGCCAGTCCCCCAGAGGAGGGAAAGGGTCCTATGAGCTCCTACAATGAGCAGTTCTTC

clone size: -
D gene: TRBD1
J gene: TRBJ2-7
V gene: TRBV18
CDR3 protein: CASSPQSRGIFSEQYF
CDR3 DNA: TGTGCCAGCTCACCCCAGTCCAGGGGGATCTTCTCCGAGCAGTACTTC

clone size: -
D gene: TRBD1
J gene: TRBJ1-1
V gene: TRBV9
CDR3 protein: CASSSGQGMNTEAFF
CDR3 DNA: TGTGCCAGCAGCTCAGGACAGGGGATGAACACTGAAGCTTTCTTT

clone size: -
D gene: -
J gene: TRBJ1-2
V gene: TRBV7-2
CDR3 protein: CASSLRRLDYTF
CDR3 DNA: TGTGCCAGCAGCTTACGCCGACTAGACTACACCTTC

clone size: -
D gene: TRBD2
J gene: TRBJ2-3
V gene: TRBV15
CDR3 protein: CATSRQAGVADTQYF
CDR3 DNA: TGTGCCACCAGCCGGCAAGCGGGAGTGGCAGATACGCAGTATTTT

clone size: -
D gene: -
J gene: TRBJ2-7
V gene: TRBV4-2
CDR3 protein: CASSQDLGPPTYEQYF
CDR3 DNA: TGTGCCAGCAGCCAAGACTTGGGGCCGCCTACCTACGAGCAGTACTTC

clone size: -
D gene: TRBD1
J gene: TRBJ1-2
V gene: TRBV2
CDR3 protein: CASSGQGPNYGYTF
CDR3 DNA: TGTGCCAGCAGCGGACAGGGCCCTAACTATGGCTACACCTTC

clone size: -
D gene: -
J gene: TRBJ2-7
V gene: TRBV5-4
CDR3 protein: CASSLVGALHEQYF
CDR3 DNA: TGTGCCAGCAGCTTGGTGGGGGCGCTACACGAGCAGTACTTC

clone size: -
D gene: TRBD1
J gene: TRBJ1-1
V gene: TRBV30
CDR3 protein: CAWSTGTGYDTEAFF
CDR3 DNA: TGTGCCTGGAGTACCGGGACAGGGTACGACACTGAAGCTTTCTTT

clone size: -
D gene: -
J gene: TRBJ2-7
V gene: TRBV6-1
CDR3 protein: CASSEGVQRYYEQYF
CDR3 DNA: TGTGCCAGCAGTGAAGGGGTGCAGCGGTACTACGAGCAGTACTTC

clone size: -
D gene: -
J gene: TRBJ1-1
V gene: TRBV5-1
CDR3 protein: CASSFGYRVNTEAFF
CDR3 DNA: TGCGCCAGCAGCTTTGGGTACAGAGTGAACACTGAAGCTTTCTTT

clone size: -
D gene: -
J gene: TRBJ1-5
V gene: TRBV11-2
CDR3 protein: CASSLLTGRNQPQHF
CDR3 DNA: TGTGCCAGCAGCTTACTGACAGGTCGCAATCAGCCCCAGCATTTT

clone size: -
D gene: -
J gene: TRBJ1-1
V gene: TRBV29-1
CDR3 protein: CSVVSLVDTEAFF
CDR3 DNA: TGCAGCGTTGTTAGTCTGGTGGACACTGAAGCTTTCTTT

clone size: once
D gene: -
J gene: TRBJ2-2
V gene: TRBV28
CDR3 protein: CASRTTGNTGELFF
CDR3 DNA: TGTGCCAGCAGGACGACAGGGAACACCGGGGAGCTGTTTTTT

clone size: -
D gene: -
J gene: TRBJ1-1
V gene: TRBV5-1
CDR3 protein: CASSLSPGSNTEAFF
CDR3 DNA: TGCGCCAGCAGCTTGTCCCCAGGATCTAACACTGAAGCTTTCTTT

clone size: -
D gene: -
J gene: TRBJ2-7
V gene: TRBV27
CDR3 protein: CASQPGSSGDYEQYF
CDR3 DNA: TGTGCCAGCCAGCCCGGGAGTAGCGGAGACTACGAGCAGTACTTC

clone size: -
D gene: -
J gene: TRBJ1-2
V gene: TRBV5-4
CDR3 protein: CASSLRPTGLYGYTF
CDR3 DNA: TGTGCCAGCAGCTTAAGGCCCACAGGGCTCTATGGCTACACCTTC

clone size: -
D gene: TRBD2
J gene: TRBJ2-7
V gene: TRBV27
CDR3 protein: CASSHGLGREQYF
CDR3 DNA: TGTGCCAGCAGTCATGGACTAGGCCGAGAGCAGTACTTC

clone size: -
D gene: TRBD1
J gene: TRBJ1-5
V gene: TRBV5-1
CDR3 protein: CASPDRVNNQPQHF
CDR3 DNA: TGCGCCAGCCCCGACAGGGTAAACAATCAGCCCCAGCATTTT

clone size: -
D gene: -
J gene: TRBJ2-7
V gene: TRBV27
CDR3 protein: CASSSRGYFEQYF
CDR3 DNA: TGTGCCAGCAGTTCAAGGGGGTATTTCGAGCAGTACTTC

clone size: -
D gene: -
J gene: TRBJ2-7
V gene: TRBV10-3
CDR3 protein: CAISESGLYEQYF
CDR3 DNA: TGTGCCATCAGTGAGTCGGGGCTTTACGAGCAGTACTTC

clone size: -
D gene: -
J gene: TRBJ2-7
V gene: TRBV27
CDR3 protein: CASSSRTVGSYEQYF
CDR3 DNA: TGTGCCAGCAGTTCCCGGACAGTTGGATCCTACGAGCAGTACTTC

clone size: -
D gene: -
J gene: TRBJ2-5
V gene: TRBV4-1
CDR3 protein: CASSQSARVDQETQYF
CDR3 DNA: TGCGCCAGCAGCCAATCAGCCAGGGTGGACCAAGAGACCCAGTACTTC

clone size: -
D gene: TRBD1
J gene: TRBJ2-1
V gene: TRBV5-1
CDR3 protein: CASSSGQGYNEQFF
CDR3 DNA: TGCGCCAGCAGCTCGGGACAGGGGTACAATGAGCAGTTCTTC

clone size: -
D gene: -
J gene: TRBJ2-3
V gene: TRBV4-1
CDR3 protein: CASSQGAVSTDTQYF
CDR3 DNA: TGCGCCAGCAGCCAAGGGGCCGTGTCAACAGATACGCAGTATTTT

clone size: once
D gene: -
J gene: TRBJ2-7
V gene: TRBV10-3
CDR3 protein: CATQLIPGKGYEQYF
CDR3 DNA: TGTGCCACCCAACTCATCCCAGGGAAGGGCTACGAGCAGTACTTC

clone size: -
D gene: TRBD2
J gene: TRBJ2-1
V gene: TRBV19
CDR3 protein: CASRLAGSPHEQFF
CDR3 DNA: TGTGCCAGTAGGCTAGCGGGATCGCCCCATGAGCAGTTCTTC

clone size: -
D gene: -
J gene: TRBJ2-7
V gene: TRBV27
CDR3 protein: CATNTGLEQYF
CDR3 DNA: TGTGCCACCAATACAGGGCTCGAGCAGTACTTC

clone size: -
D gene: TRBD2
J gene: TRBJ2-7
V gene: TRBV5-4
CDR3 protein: CASSPGTIGYEQYF
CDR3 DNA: TGTGCCAGCAGCCCGGGGACTATCGGCTACGAGCAGTACTTC

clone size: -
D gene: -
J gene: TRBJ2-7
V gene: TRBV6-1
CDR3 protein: CASTVTETYEQYF
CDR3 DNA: TGTGCCAGCACCGTGACTGAGACCTACGAGCAGTACTTC

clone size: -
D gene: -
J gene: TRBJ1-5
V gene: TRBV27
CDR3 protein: CASSLVQDDQPQHF
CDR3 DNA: TGTGCCAGCAGTTTGGTACAGGACGATCAGCCCCAGCATTTT

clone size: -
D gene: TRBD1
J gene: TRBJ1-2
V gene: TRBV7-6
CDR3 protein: CASSVTGEGYTF
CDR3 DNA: TGTGCCAGCAGCGTCACAGGGGAAGGCTACACCTTC

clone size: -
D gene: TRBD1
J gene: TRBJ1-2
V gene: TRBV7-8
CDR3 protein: CASSPYQGAGYGYTF
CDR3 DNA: TGTGCCAGCAGCCCCTACCAGGGGGCGGGTTATGGCTACACCTTC

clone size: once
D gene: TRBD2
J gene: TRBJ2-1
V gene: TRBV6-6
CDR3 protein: CASRGLAWVDEQFF
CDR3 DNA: TGTGCCAGCAGAGGACTAGCGTGGGTGGATGAGCAGTTCTTC

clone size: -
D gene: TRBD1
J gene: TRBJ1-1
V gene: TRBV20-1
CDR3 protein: CSAITGVQAFF
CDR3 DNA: TGCAGTGCTATAACAGGGGTCCAAGCTTTCTTT

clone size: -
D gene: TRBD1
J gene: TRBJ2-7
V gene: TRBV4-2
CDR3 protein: CASSQEGQGSYEQYF
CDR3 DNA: TGTGCCAGCAGCCAAGAGGGACAGGGGTCCTACGAGCAGTACTTC

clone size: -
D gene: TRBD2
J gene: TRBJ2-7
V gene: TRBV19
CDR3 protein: CASSMGSGSWYEQYF
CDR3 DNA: TGTGCCAGTAGTATGGGTAGCGGGAGTTGGTACGAGCAGTACTTC

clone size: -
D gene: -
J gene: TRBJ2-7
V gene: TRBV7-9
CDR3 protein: CASSLDRVEQYF
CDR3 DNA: TGTGCCAGCAGCTTAGATCGGGTCGAGCAGTACTTC

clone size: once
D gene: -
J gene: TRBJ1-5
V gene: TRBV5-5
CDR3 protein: CASSLRGGTGDQPQHF
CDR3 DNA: TGTGCCAGCAGCTTGAGGGGGGGGACTGGGGACCAGCCCCAGCATTTT

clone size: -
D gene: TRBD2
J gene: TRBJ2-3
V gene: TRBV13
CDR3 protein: CASSPWGGGTDTQYF
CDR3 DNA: TGTGCCAGCAGCCCCTGGGGAGGGGGCACAGATACGCAGTATTTT

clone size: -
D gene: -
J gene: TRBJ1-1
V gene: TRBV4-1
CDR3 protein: CASSQHSEAFF
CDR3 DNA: TGCGCCAGCAGCCAACACTCTGAAGCTTTCTTT

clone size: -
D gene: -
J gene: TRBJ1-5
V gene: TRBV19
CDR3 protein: CASTDDSNQPQHF
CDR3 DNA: TGTGCCAGTACAGATGATAGCAATCAGCCCCAGCATTTT

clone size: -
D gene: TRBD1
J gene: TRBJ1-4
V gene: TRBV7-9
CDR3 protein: CASSAIRQGGATNEKLFF
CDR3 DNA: TGTGCCAGCAGCGCCATACGGCAGGGGGGTGCAACTAATGAAAAACTGTTTTTT